This section outlines one T cell receptor beta chain sequence together with its context. The record originates from a study of blood T cell repertoires in COVID-19. For the study at large: Sources were T cells, B-cell-depleted T cells, or PBMCs; the material itself was cDNA or gDNA.

Germline-derived CDR1 and CDR2 are SGHNT and YYREEE (reference sequence). The CDR3 totals 14 residues. The junction had 7 bases not matched to a gene; V was cut back by 6 bases and J by 2 bases. Generated by immunoSEQ multiplex PCR, the TCRdb table keeps only in-frame clones and is missing some. The table includes under 140,000 clones, less than 85% detected once. Input material: peripheral blood. The receptor comes from a woman older than 75 with acute or convalescent COVID-19. The chain recombines TRBV5-4 with TRBJ1-2, with TRBD1 identical over 7 bases. CDR3 sequence (DNA): TGTGCCAGCACCCAAGGGGGCGCCAACTATGGCTACACCTTC. This translates into CASTQGGANYGYTF.